These T cell receptor beta chains were read from a single sample in a study of T cell repertoires in cytomegalovirus infection. Each CDR3 protein is one row after TCRdb ran MiXCR on the reads. The table has nearly 650,000 distinct CDR3 sequences, 20% to 25% seen once. The sample comprised CD8+ T cells from PBMCs. These TCRs come from a human donor in good health (CMV status not recorded). Some clones in this sample may be carry-over from other donors' samples. CDR3s include the opening cysteine and the closing phenylalanine or tryptophan. The D gene is left open where the match is weak. Not every row has a clone size; where given, it reads once, few, many or a size class.

>TRBD1|TRBV28|many|TRBJ1-5
CASRLTGVNQPQHF
TGTGCCAGCAGACTCACAGGGGTCAATCAGCCCCAGCATTTT
>TRBD2|TRBV5-6|NA|TRBJ2-3
CASSPPRGADTQYF
TGTGCCAGCAGCCCGCCGCGGGGGGCAGATACGCAGTATTTT
>TRBD1|TRBV7-4|NA|TRBJ1-1
CASSLNPGTGNTEAFF
TGTGCCAGCAGCTTAAATCCCGGGACAGGGAACACTGAAGCTTTCTTT
>NA|TRBV20-1|NA|TRBJ2-1
CSARSGTHSYNEQFF
TGCAGTGCTAGATCCGGGACACACTCCTACAATGAGCAGTTCTTC
>NA|TRBV6-5|few|TRBJ2-1
CASSSSSWSYNEQFF
TGTGCCAGCAGTTCTAGCTCCTGGTCCTACAATGAGCAGTTCTTC
>TRBD2|TRBV7-2|many|TRBJ2-3
CASSLGGGAADTQYF
TGTGCCAGCAGCTTAGGCGGGGGGGCCGCAGATACGCAGTATTTT
>NA|TRBV28|NA|TRBJ2-1
CASSPMGGPLNEQFF
TGTGCCAGCTCCCCCATGGGGGGGCCCTTAAATGAGCAGTTCTTC
>NA|TRBV7-2|many|TRBJ2-5
CASSFVGAGETQYF
TGTGCCAGCAGCTTCGTGGGGGCCGGGGAGACCCAGTACTTC
>NA|TRBV2|few|TRBJ2-6
CASSELRGQTSGANVLTF
TGTGCCAGCAGTGAATTGCGGGGGCAGACCTCTGGGGCCAACGTCCTGACTTTC
>TRBD1|TRBV4-1|few|TRBJ1-2
CASSHLGTAYGYTF
TGCGCCAGCAGCCACCTTGGGACAGCATATGGCTACACCTTC
>NA|TRBV2|NA|TRBJ1-3
CASSDLGRIGNTIYF
TGTGCCAGCAGTGACCTGGGACGGATCGGAAACACCATATATTTT
>NA|TRBV7-7|NA|TRBJ2-3
CASSARGSPTDTQYF
TGTGCTAGCAGCGCCCGGGGGAGTCCAACAGATACGCAGTATTTT
>NA|TRBV6-1|many|TRBJ2-3
CASWGDTQYF
TGTGCCAGTTGGGGAGATACGCAGTATTTT
>NA|TRBV7-9|NA|TRBJ1-1
CASSSYRDINTEAFF
TGTGCCAGCAGCTCGTACAGGGACATAAACACTGAAGCTTTCTTT
>NA|TRBV6-5|few|TRBJ2-3
CASTPGVGTDTQYF
TGTGCCAGCACTCCGGGGGTGGGCACAGATACGCAGTATTTT
>NA|TRBV7-2|many|TRBJ1-3
CASSWSDGGAGNTIYF
TGTGCCAGCAGCTGGTCCGACGGGGGGGCTGGAAACACCATATATTTT
>NA|TRBV29-1|NA|TRBJ2-5
CSVPQGVSSPGETQYF
TGCAGCGTCCCCCAGGGCGTGAGCAGTCCAGGAGAGACCCAGTACTTC
>NA|TRBV28|NA|TRBJ2-5
CASTPYRDQETQYF
TGTGCCAGCACCCCCTACCGGGACCAGGAGACCCAGTACTTC
>TRBD2|TRBV7-9|NA|TRBJ2-1
CASSAPQLAPHEQFF
TGTGCCAGCAGCGCACCTCAACTAGCGCCACATGAGCAGTTCTTC
>TRBD1|TRBV14|few|TRBJ1-3
CASSQEQGETSGNTIYF
TGTGCCAGCAGCCAGGAACAGGGGGAAACCTCTGGAAACACCATATATTTT